The 29 T cell receptor beta chains presented below share a single source sample, sequenced in a study of cytomegalovirus exposure and HLA in healthy donors. Researchers ran the PCR with 60 Vbeta and 13 Jbeta primers. Clones were read by immunoSEQ multiplex PCR, and TCRdb kept only the in-frame ones, dropping some. Here the sample spans 90,000 to 120,000 clones, approximately 76% being singletons. Sequenced material: PBMCs. These receptors were obtained from a man aged 18 to 35 in good health and CMV-seronegative.

The chain uses TRBV2 and TRBJ2-5, with a possible D match to TRBD2 (5 bases). Germline V gene lookup returns CDR1 SNHLY and CDR2 FYNNEI. Between the trimmed V and J ends, which lost 6 bases and 7 bases, there was a span of 12 bases. The CDR3 covers 12 residues. The CDR3 coding sequence is TGTGCCAGCAGGCCGGGGTCGGGGACCCAGTACTTC. This gives the protein CASRPGSGTQYF.

This clone was seen just once. The chain links TRBV7-2 to TRBJ1-2; 7 nucleotides match TRBD1. The V segment lost 7 bases and the J segment 1 base; nucleotides outside the gene matches: 9. The CDR3 extends over 15 amino acids. Germline CDR1 and CDR2: SGHTA and FQGNSA. The DNA for the CDR3 is TGTGCCAGCACCAATAGACAGGGAGATAACTATGGCTACACCTTC. Protein product: CASTNRQGDNYGYTF.

CDR3 loop: CASSGPTSGGSNTQYF. CDR3 in DNA: TGTGCCAGCAGCGGCCCGACTAGCGGGGGGTCCAATACGCAGTATTTT. The V and J genes are TRBV9 and TRBJ2-3, with 13 bases fitting TRBD2. V lost 3 bases and J lost 7; bases outside the gene matches: 8. This CDR3 is built from 16 residues. Germline V gene sequence: CDR1 SGDLS, CDR2 YYNGEE.

The chain has TRBV4-3 and TRBJ2-7; maybe TRBD1 (5 bases). Per the germline V gene, CDR1 is LGHNA and CDR2 is YSLEER. The CDR3 has 15 residues. The V end lost 1 base, the J end lost 6 bases, and 16 bases lay between the germline ends. CDR3 residues: CASSQAASGNSEQYF. The DNA for the CDR3 is TGCGCCAGCAGCCAAGCGGCCTCAGGGAACAGCGAGCAGTACTTC.

V and J are TRBV5-1 and TRBJ2-1; D uncertain. This CDR3 contains 14 residues. Trimming cost V 5 bases and J 0 bases, with 9 bases left between them. Germline values: CDR1 SGHRS, CDR2 YFSETQ. CDR3 loop: CASSAVSSYNEQFF. The CDR3, as DNA: TGCGCCAGCAGTGCCGTTAGCTCCTACAATGAGCAGTTCTTC.

This clone was observed a single time. The gene calls are TRBV7-9 and TRBJ1-6; D is unclear. The germline V gene has CDR1 SEHNR and CDR2 FQNEAQ (reference sequence). The V end lost 1 base, the J end lost 10 bases, and 20 bases lay between the germline ends. The CDR3 has 17 residues. CDR3 sequence: CASSLGVGSGAGSPLHF. CDR3 DNA: TGTGCCAGCAGCTTAGGTGTAGGGTCTGGTGCGGGGTCACCCCTCCACTTT.

The sample holds a few counts of this clone. The chain couples TRBV5-1 to TRBJ2-1, with 10 bases matching TRBD2. V gave up 7 bases and J gave up 6 bases; unmatched junction bases: 7. Germline CDR1 SGHRS, CDR2 YFSETQ. The CDR3 runs 14 residues. The DNA for the CDR3 is TGCGCCAGCCAGCGGGGGGGTGGGGGCAATGAGCAGTTCTTC. This codes for CASQRGGGGNEQFF.

As concerns this clone: Other DNA sequences from this sample encode an identical CDR3 as well. CDR3 sequence reads: CASSLDSNYGYTF. The CDR3 coding sequence is TGCGCCAGCAGCTTGGACTCAAACTATGGCTACACCTTC. The genes are TRBV5-1 and TRBJ1-2; no definite D call. Trimming removed 0 bases from V and 2 bases from J, with 5 bases in between. The germline V gene encodes CDR1 SGHRS and CDR2 YFSETQ. There are 13 residues in the CDR3.

In its sample, this clone was seen a few times. This chain connects TRBV6-5 to TRBJ1-2, with TRBD1 matching 7 bases. The V gene end was trimmed by 5 bases and the J gene end by 10 bases; junction bases not matched to a gene: 13. Germline loops: CDR1 MNHEY, CDR2 SVGAGI. The CDR3 sequence is 14 residues long. The CDR3 DNA is TGTGCCAGCAGTAAGGCGACAGGGAAGAAGGCCTACACCTTC. Its translation: CASSKATGKKAYTF.

In this sample, this clone turned up once. The rearrangement links TRBV14 to TRBJ1-2; D not resolved. The V and J ends lost 1 base and 8 bases respectively, with 11 bases between them. The CDR3 extends over 13 amino acids. Germline CDR1 SGHDN, CDR2 FVKESK. The CDR3: CASSQVIGSGYTF. As DNA, the CDR3 is TGTGCCAGCAGCCAAGTAATCGGGTCCGGCTACACCTTC.

This rearrangement joins TRBV11-2 to TRBJ2-7; 12 bases are a match to TRBD1. Trimming removed 2 bases from V and 6 bases from J; junction bases left unmatched: 5. Looked up from germline, CDR1 is SGHAT and CDR2 is FQNNGV. The CDR3 consists of 15 residues. The CDR3 nucleotides read TGTGCCAGCAGCTTAACGGGACAGGGGGCGGGCGAGCAGTACTTC. Amino acid sequence: CASSLTGQGAGEQYF.

The genes are TRBV2 and TRBJ1-1; TRBD1 might be the D (5 bases). CDR3 length: 11 amino acids. Germline lookup yields CDR1 SNHLY and CDR2 FYNNEI. V lost 11 bases and J lost 1, with 8 bases in between. CDR3 nucleotide sequence: TGTGCCTTGGGGCAGAACACTGAAGCTTTCTTT. Translating it yields CALGQNTEAFF.

The chain joins TRBV9 to TRBJ2-5, with 7 bases fitting TRBD1. V gave up 6 bases and J gave up 1 base; unmatched junction bases: 6. There are 14 residues in the CDR3. CDR1 and CDR2 (germline): SGDLS, YYNGEE. The chain's CDR3 is CASNRDSSQETQYF. The CDR3, as DNA: TGTGCCAGCAACCGGGACAGTTCCCAAGAGACCCAGTACTTC.

The gene calls are TRBV10-3 and TRBJ1-2; 7 bases are a match to TRBD1. The germline CDR1 and CDR2 sequences are ENHRY and SYGVKD. This CDR3 has 11 amino acids. V lost 11 bases to trimming and J lost 8 bases; unmatched junction nucleotides: 8. CDR3 residues: CAASRGNGYTF. In DNA form, the CDR3 reads TGTGCCGCATCCAGGGGGAACGGCTACACCTTC.

This sequence joins TRBV18 and TRBJ2-2; 8 bases agree with TRBD1. This CDR3 spans 16 amino acids. The V and J ends lost 6 bases and 6 bases, in that order; junction bases with no gene match: 12. Germline V CDR1 and CDR2: KGHSH, LQKENI. The CDR3 reads CASSRPGQEWAGELFF. In DNA, the CDR3 is TGTGCCAGCTCCCGACCGGGACAGGAGTGGGCCGGGGAGCTGTTTTTT.

The V gene is TRBV15, the J gene TRBJ2-7; 8 positions agree with TRBD1. Germline assignment: CDR1 LNHNV and CDR2 YYDKDF (reference sequence). The CDR3 has 14 amino acids. Unmatched junction bases numbered 3, after V lost 1 base and J lost 4 bases. The CDR3 loop reads CATSRGTGRYEQYF. As DNA, the CDR3 is TGTGCCACCAGCAGAGGGACAGGGCGATACGAGCAGTACTTC.

In DNA form, the CDR3 reads TGCGCCAGCTATGGTGTCCAGGAGCAGTTCTTC. It translates to CASYGVQEQFF. The genes are TRBV10-2 and TRBJ2-1; the D is unclear. V lost 8 bases and J 10 bases, leaving 12 bases between the germline ends. This CDR3 is 11 amino acids long. Germline assignment: CDR1 WSHSY and CDR2 SAAADI.

The rearrangement links TRBV6-1 to TRBJ2-7; 9 bases agree with TRBD1. CDR1 is MNHNS and CDR2 is SASEGT in the germline V gene. V lost 7 bases to trimming and J lost 6 bases; unmatched junction nucleotides: 7. This CDR3 region has 13 residues. The DNA of the CDR3 is TGTGCCAGCACGGGACAGGGAGGGCTCGAGCAGTACTTC. It specifies CASTGQGGLEQYF.

The V call is TRBV4-1, the J call TRBJ1-6; 8 nucleotides line up with TRBD1. Germline V CDR1 and CDR2: MGHRA, YSYEKL. The CDR3 has 17 amino acids. Trimming at V came to 0 bases and at J to 4 bases, leaving 5 bases not matched to a gene. As DNA, the CDR3 is TGCGCCAGCAGCCAAGATGCAGGGGGCTTTTATAATTCACCCCTCCACTTT. Translated: CASSQDAGGFYNSPLHF.

CDR3 protein: CASRGTGSGNTIYF. Written as DNA, the CDR3 is TGTGCCAGCAGGGGGACAGGGTCTGGAAACACCATATATTTT. The genes are TRBV6-5 and TRBJ1-3; 9 nucleotides agree with TRBD1. J lost 1 base, V lost 6 bases, and 1 base had no gene match. The CDR3 consists of 14 residues. CDR1 MNHEY and CDR2 SVGAGI come from the germline V gene.

The chain couples TRBV29-1 to TRBJ2-7, with TRBD2 matching 9 bases. CDR3 length equals 14 residues. J gave up 3 bases and V 7 bases, and 10 bases lay outside the gene matches. In germline, CDR1 is SQVTM, CDR2 ANQGSEA. The CDR3 sequence is CSATFAGGLYEQYF. Here the CDR3 DNA reads TGCAGCGCTACCTTCGCGGGGGGGCTCTACGAGCAGTACTTC.

This clone was seen only a few times. The chain employs TRBV7-9 and TRBJ1-1; a possible D gene is TRBD1 (6 bases). Germline loops: CDR1 SEHNR, CDR2 FQNEAQ (reference sequence). This CDR3 has 15 residues. The V gene lost 3 bases and the J gene lost 5 bases, with 16 bases spanning the gap. The CDR3 nucleotides are TGTGCCAGCAGCTTTGAAGGACAGTTCGGGACTGAAGCTTTCTTT. Translation gives CASSFEGQFGTEAFF.

The chain couples TRBV5-4 to TRBJ1-2; TRBD1 might be the D (6 bases). Germline V gives CDR1 SGHNT, CDR2 YYREEE (reference sequence). Trimming cost V 2 bases and J 0 bases, with 11 bases left between them. The CDR3 has 15 amino acids. Here the CDR3 DNA reads TGTGCCAGCAGCTTAGGGGGAAAAGCTAACTATGGCTACACCTTC. Its translation: CASSLGGKANYGYTF.

This clone was found a few times. The DNA for the CDR3 is TGTGCCAGCAGCCAACAAGGGACAGGGGCGGGGGAAAAACTGTTTTTT. Encoded protein: CASSQQGTGAGEKLFF. This chain joins TRBV4-2 and TRBJ1-4, with 10 bases lining up with TRBD1. CDR1 is LGHNA and CDR2 is YNFKEQ in the germline V gene. Trimming cost V 2 bases and J 8 bases; bases outside gene matches: 8. The CDR3 has 16 amino acids.

The table lists this clone with a few counts. CDR3 residues: CASSFGTGEGTEAFF. Written as DNA, the CDR3 is TGCGCCAGCAGCTTCGGGACAGGGGAAGGCACTGAAGCTTTCTTT. The V gene is TRBV5-1, the J gene TRBJ1-1, with 10 bases lining up with TRBD1. V shed 2 bases and J 4 bases; nucleotides not matched to a gene: 5. This CDR3 comprises 15 residues. Germline values: CDR1 SGHRS, CDR2 YFSETQ.

The chain employs TRBV5-6 and TRBJ2-7; TRBD1 aligns across 7 bases. Germline trimming cut 3 bases from V and 0 bases from J; bases unmatched to any gene: 6. This CDR3 is 15 amino acids long. CDR1 SGHDT and CDR2 YYEEEE come from the germline V gene. The CDR3 is CASSWGTVSSYEQYF. The CDR3 DNA follows: TGTGCCAGCAGCTGGGGGACAGTTAGCTCCTACGAGCAGTACTTC.

The table lists this clone with a few counts. The chain couples TRBV11-1 to TRBJ2-7, with 7 bases matching TRBD1. Germline trimming cut 2 bases from V and 2 bases from J; bases unmatched to any gene: 3. The CDR3 runs to 14 residues. Germline V gives CDR1 SGHAT, CDR2 FQDESV (reference sequence). CDR3 sequence: CASSLHQGAYEQYF. CDR3 bases: TGTGCCAGCAGCTTACACCAGGGGGCCTACGAGCAGTACTTC.

J is TRBJ2-2 and V is TRBV27; no definite D call. V was shortened by 5 bases and J by 4 bases, with 20 bases between the two germline ends. The CDR3 is 17 residues long. CDR1 and CDR2 (germline): MNHEY, SMNVEV (reference sequence). CDR3 coding DNA: TGTGCCAGCAGTCCCAACTGGTTCCCCTCCCCCACCGGGGAGCTGTTTTTT. Its translation is CASSPNWFPSPTGELFF.

The J gene is TRBJ1-4, the V gene TRBV9; the D gene is possibly TRBD1 (5 bases). Looked up from germline, CDR1 is SGDLS and CDR2 is YYNGEE. CDR3 size: 13 residues. V was shortened by 2 bases and J by 7 bases, with 9 bases between the two germline ends. The CDR3 DNA reads as TGTGCCAGCAGCGTTTCGGGGGGTGAAAAACTGTTTTTT. Protein product: CASSVSGGEKLFF.